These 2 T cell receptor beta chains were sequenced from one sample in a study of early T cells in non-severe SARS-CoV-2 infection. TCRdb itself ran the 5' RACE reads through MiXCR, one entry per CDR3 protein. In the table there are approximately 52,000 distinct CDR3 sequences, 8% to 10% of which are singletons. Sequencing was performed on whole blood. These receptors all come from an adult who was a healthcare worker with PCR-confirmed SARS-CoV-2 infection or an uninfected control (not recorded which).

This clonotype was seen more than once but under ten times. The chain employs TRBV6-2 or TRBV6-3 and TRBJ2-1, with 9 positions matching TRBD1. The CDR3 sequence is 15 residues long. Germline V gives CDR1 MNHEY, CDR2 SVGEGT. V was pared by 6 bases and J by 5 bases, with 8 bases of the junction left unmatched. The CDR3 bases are TGTGCCAGCAGGGGACAGGGAACGGGTAACAATGAGCAGTTCTTC. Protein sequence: CASRGQGTGNNEQFF.

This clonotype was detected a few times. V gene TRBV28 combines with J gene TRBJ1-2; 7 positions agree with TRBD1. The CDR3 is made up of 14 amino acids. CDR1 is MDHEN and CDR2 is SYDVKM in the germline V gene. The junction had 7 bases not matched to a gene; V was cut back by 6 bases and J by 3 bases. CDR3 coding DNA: TGTGCCAGCAGGGGAGGGGGCGCGGACTATGGCTACACCTTC. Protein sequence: CASRGGGADYGYTF.